This T cell receptor (beta chain) was sequenced for a study of blood T cell repertoires in COVID-19. For the study at large: The origin of the acute and convalescent COVID-19 samples was the United States, Italy and Spain. Sources were T cells, B-cell-depleted T cells, or PBMCs; the material itself was cDNA or gDNA.

Original processing notes: How many nucleated cells were present was estimated from reference gene primer amplification. Repertoires were generated with immunoSEQ multiplex PCR, while TCRdb's copy carries only in-frame clones and drops some. The DNA gave D and trimming, while V, J and clone size come from that table. The sample includes over 200,000 clones, 75% to 90% of them seen just once. This clone appeared a few times. Deletions cut 7 bases from V and 1 base from J, with 16 bases between. Germline CDR1 and CDR2: LNHDA and SQIVND (reference sequence). CDR3 length: 15 amino acids. The TCR originated in a man younger than 40 who had recovered from COVID-19. The sequencing sample was made of peripheral blood. The V call is TRBV19, the J call TRBJ1-1; TRBD1 is a possible D gene (6 bases). This CDR3 reads CASTPTGGSNTEAFF. CDR3 coding DNA: TGTGCCAGTACTCCCACGGGGGGCTCGAACACTGAAGCTTTCTTT.